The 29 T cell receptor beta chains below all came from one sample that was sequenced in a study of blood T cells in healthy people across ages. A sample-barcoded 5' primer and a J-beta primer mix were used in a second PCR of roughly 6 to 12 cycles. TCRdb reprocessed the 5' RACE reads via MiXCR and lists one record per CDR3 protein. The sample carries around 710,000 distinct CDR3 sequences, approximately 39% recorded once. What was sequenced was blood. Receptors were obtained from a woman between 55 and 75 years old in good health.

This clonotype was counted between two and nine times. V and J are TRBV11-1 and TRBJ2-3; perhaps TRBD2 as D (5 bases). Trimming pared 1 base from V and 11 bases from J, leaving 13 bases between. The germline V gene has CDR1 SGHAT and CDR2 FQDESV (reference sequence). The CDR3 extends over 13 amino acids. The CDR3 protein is CASSLVAAGGQYF. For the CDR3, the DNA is TGTGCCAGCAGCTTAGTAGCCGCGGGTGGGCAGTATTTT.

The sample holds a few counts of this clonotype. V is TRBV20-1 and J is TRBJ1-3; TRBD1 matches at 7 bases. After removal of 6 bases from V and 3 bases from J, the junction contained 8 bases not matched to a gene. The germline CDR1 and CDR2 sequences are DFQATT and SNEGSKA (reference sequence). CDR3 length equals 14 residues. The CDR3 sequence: CSAADRESGNTIYF. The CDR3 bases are TGCAGTGCAGCCGACAGGGAAAGTGGAAACACCATATATTTT.

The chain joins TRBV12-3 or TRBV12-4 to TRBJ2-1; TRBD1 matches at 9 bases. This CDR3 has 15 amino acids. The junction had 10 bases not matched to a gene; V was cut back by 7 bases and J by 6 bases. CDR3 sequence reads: CASNNPGTGSNEQFF. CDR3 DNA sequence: TGTGCCAGCAACAACCCCGGGACAGGGTCCAATGAGCAGTTCTTC.

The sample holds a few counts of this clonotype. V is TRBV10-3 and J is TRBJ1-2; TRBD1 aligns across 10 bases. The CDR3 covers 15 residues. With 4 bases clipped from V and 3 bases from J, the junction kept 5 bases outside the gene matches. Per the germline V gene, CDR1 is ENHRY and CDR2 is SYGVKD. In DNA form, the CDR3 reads TGTGCCATCAGTGCGACAGGGGGCGCTTACTATGGCTACACCTTC. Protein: CAISATGGAYYGYTF.

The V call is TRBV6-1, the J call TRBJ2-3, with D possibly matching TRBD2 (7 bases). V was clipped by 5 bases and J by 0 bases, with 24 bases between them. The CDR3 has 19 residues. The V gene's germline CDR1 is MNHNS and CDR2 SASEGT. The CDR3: CASSPLGWGGLNSTDTQYF. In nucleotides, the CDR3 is TGTGCCAGCAGTCCCTTAGGTTGGGGGGGCCTGAATAGCACAGATACGCAGTATTTT.

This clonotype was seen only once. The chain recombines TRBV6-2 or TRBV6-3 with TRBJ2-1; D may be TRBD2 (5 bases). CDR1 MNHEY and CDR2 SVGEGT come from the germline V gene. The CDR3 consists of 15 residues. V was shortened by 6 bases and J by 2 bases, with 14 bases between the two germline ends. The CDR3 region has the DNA TGTGCCAGCAGGCCCACTGGACTTACCTACAATGAGCAGTTCTTC. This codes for CASRPTGLTYNEQFF.

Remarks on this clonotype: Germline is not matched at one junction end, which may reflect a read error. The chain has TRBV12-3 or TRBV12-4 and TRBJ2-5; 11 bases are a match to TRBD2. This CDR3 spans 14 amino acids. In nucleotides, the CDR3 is TGTGCCAGCGGTTTAGCGGGGGGGGAAGAGACCCAGTACTTC. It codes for CASGLAGGEETQYF.

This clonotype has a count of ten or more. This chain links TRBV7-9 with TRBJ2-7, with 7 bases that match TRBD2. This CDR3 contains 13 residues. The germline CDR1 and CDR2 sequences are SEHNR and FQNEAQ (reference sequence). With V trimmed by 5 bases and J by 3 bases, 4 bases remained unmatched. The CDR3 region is CASSQTSDYEQYF. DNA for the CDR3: TGTGCCAGCAGCCAAACTAGCGACTACGAGCAGTACTTC.

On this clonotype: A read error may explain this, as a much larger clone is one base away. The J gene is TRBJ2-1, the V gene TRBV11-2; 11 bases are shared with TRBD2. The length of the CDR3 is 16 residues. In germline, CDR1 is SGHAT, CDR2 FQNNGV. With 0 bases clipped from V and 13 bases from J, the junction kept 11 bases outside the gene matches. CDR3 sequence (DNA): TGTGCCAGCAGCTTAGATCAACTAGCGGGAGCCAACGATCAGTTCTTC. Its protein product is CASSLDQLAGANDQFF.

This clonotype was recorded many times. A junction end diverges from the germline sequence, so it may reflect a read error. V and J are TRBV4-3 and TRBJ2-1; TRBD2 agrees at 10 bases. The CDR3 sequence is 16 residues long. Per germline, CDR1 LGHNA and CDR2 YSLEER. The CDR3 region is CASSQEPSGSYNEQFF. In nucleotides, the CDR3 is TGTGCCAGCAGCCAAGAGCCTAGCGGGAGCTACAATGAGCAGTTCTTC.

The CDR3 nucleotides are TGTGCCAGCAGTCAGCGAGTGATCACAGATACGCAGTATTTT. As protein: CASSQRVITDTQYF. The chain links TRBV12-3 or TRBV12-4 to TRBJ2-3, with unresolved D. The ends were cut back, 5 bases at V and 2 bases at J, with 11 bases in the middle. The CDR3 runs 14 residues.

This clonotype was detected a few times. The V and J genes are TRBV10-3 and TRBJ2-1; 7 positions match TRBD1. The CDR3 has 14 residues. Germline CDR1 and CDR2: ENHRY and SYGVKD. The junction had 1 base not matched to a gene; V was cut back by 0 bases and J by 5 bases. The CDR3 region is CAISESGGHNEQFF. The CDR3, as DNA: TGTGCCATCAGTGAGTCAGGGGGCCACAATGAGCAGTTCTTC.

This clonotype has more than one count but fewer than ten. The CDR3: CASSVGRPNTEAFF. The CDR3 nucleotides are TGTGCCAGCAGTGTGGGACGGCCGAACACTGAAGCTTTCTTT. The chain is built from TRBV28 and TRBJ1-1; D might be TRBD1 (5 bases). CDR3 length equals 14 residues. CDR1 is MDHEN, CDR2 SYDVKM, per germline. Deletions cut 5 bases from V and 1 base from J, with 11 bases between. Full variable domain (outside the CDR3, taken from reference TRBV28 and TRBJ1-1): DVKVTQSSRYLVKRTGEKVFLECVQDMDHENMFWYRQDPGLGLRLIYFSYDVKMKEKGDIPEGYSVSREKKERFSLILESASTNQTSMYLCASSVGRPNTEAFFGQGTRLTVV.

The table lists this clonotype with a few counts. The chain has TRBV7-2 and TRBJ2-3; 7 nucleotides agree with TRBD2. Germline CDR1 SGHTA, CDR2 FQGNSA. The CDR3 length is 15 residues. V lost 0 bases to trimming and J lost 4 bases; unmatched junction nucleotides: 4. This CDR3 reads CASSLAGGYADTQYF. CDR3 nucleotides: TGTGCCAGCAGCTTAGCGGGGGGGTACGCAGATACGCAGTATTTT.

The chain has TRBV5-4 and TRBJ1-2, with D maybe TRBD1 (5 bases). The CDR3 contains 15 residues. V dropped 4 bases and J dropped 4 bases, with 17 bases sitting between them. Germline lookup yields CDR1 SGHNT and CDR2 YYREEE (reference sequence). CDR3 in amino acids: CASSLDSPGGYGYTF. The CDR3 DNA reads TGTGCCAGCAGCCTTGACAGCCCCGGGGGCTATGGCTACACCTTC.

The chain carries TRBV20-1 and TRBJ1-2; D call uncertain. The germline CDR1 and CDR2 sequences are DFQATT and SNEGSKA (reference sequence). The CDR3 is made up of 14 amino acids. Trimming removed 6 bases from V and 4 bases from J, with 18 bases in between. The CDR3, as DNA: TGCAGTGCAAGATTGGTGGATGGTCGCTATGGCTACACCTTC. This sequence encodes CSARLVDGRYGYTF.

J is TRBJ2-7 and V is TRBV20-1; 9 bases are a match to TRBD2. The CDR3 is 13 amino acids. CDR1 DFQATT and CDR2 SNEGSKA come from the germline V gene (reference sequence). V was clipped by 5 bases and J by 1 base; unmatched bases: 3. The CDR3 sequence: CSAEREVSYEQYF. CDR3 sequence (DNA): TGCAGTGCTGAGCGGGAGGTTTCCTACGAGCAGTACTTC.

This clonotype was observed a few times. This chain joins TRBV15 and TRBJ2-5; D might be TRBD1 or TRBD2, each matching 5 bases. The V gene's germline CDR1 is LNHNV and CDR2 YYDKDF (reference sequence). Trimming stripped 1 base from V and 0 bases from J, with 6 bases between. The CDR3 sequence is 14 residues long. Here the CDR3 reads CATSRGDHQETQYF. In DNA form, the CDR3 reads TGTGCCACCAGCAGAGGGGACCACCAAGAGACCCAGTACTTC.

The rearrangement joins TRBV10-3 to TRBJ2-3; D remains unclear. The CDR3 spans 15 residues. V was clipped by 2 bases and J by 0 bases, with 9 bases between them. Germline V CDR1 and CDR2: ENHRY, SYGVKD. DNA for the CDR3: TGTGCCATCAGTGAGAGGGCGGTTAGCACAGATACGCAGTATTTT. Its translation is CAISERAVSTDTQYF.

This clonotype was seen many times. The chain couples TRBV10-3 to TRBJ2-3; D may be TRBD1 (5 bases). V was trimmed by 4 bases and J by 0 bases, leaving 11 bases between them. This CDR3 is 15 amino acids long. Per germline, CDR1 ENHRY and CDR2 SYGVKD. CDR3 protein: CAISVRQTSTDTQYF. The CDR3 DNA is TGTGCCATCAGTGTTCGACAGACTAGCACAGATACGCAGTATTTT.

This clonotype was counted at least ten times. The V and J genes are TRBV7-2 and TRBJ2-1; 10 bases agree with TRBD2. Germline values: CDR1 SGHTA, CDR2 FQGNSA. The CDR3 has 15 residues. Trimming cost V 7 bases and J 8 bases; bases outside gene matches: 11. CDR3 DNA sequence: TGTGCCAGCACCCCAGGAACTAGCGGGGAGGATGAGCAGTTCTTC. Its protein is CASTPGTSGEDEQFF. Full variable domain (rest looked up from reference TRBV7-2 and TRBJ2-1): GAGVSQSPSNKVTEKGKDVELRCDPISGHTALYWYRQSLGQGLEFLIYFQGNSAPDKSGLPSDRFSAERTGGSVSTLTIQRTQQEDSAVYLCASTPGTSGEDEQFFGPGTRLTVL.

The CDR3, as DNA: TGTGCCAGCAGTTACTCGCAGCAGGACCTCACAGATACGCAGTATTTT. Its translation is CASSYSQQDLTDTQYF. V and J are TRBV6-2 or TRBV6-3 and TRBJ2-3; D gene ambiguous. Germline values: CDR1 MNHEY, CDR2 SVGEGT. The CDR3 length is 16 residues. Trimming left V 0 bases short and J 2 bases short, with 12 bases between.

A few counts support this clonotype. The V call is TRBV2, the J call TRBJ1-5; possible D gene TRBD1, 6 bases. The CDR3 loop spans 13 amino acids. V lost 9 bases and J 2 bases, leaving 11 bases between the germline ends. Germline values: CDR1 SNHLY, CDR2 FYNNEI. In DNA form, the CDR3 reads TGTGCCAGTAGACAGGTGGGCAATCAGCCCCAGCATTTT. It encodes CASRQVGNQPQHF.

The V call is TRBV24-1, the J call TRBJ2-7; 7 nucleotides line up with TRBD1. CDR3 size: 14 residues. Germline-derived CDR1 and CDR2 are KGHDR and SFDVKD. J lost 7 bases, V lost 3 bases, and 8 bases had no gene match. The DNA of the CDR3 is TGTGCCACCAGTGATGTGGGACAGCACAATGAGCAGTACTTC. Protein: CATSDVGQHNEQYF.

The CDR3 DNA reads TGTGCCAGCAGTGACTTCTCGGGTCACCAGGCTTTCTTT. This translates into CASSDFSGHQAFF. The gene calls are TRBV6-2 or TRBV6-3 and TRBJ1-1; the D is unclear. Germline V gives CDR1 MNHEY, CDR2 SVGEGT. Deletions cut 5 bases from V and 11 bases from J, with 18 bases between. There are 13 residues in the CDR3.

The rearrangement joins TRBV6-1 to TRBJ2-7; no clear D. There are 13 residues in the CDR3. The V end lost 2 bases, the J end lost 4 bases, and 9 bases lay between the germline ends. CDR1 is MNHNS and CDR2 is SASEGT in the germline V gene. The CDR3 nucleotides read TGTGCCAGCAGTGAAATGTCTGGGTACGAGCAGTACTTC. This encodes CASSEMSGYEQYF.

CDR3 bases: TGCAGCATTTTACAGGGATTTAATGAAAAACTGTTTTTT. Translating it yields CSILQGFNEKLFF. This chain joins TRBV29-1 and TRBJ1-4, with D possibly TRBD1 on 6 matching bases. Germline values: CDR1 SQVTM, CDR2 ANQGSEA. The CDR3 runs to 13 residues. Trimming cost V 8 bases and J 4 bases, with 14 bases left between them.

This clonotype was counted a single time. The CDR3 DNA reads TGTGCCAGCAGCATGGACAGTAACACTGAAGCTTTCTTT. Translation gives CASSMDSNTEAFF. J is TRBJ1-1 and V is TRBV5-4; the D gene is possibly TRBD1 (6 bases). In germline, CDR1 is SGHNT, CDR2 YYREEE (reference sequence). Trimming removed 4 bases from V and 2 bases from J, with 9 bases in between. This CDR3 region has 13 residues.

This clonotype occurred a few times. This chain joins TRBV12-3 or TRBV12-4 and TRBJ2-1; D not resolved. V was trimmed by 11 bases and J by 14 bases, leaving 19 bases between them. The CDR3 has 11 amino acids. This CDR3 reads CAPARANPEFF. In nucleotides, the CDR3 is TGTGCCCCAGCCCGGGCAAACCCAGAGTTCTTC.